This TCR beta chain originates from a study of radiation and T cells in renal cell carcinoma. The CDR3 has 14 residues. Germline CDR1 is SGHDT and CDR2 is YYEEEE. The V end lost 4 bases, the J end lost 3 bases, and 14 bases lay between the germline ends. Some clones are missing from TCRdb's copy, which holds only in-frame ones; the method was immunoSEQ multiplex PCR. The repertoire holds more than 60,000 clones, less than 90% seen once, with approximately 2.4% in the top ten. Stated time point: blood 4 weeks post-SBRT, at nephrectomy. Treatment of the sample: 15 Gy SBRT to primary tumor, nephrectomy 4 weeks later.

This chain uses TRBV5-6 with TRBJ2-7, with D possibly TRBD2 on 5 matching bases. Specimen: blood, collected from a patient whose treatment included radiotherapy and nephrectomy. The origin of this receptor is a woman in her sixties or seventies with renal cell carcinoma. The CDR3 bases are TGTGCCAGCAGCCCATACCGGGGATACTACGAGCAGTACTTC. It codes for CASSPYRGYYEQYF.